This T cell receptor beta chain is from a study of preoperative IRX-2 immunotherapy in early breast cancer. Generated by immunoSEQ multiplex PCR, the TCRdb table keeps only in-frame clones and is missing some. The sample has 4,000 or so clones; roughly two thirds are singletons. The treatment: preoperative locoregional IRX-2 cytokine immunotherapy. Samples came from a phase Ib trial of preoperative locoregional IRX-2 cytokine immunotherapy. V lost 6 bases, J lost 0 bases, and 15 bases lay in between. This CDR3 spans 17 amino acids. In germline, CDR1 is MNHGY, CDR2 SAAAGT. J is TRBJ2-6 and V is TRBV6-8; no clear D. This specimen was tumor tissue, taken after IRX-2 immunotherapy. The TCR sequence derives from a human donor with breast cancer. Here the CDR3 reads CASSPGLSLSGANVLTF. DNA of the CDR3: TGTGCCAGCAGCCCTGGGCTTTCGCTCTCTGGGGCCAACGTCCTGACTTTC.